This T cell receptor beta chain was recorded in a study of shared clonotypes between healthy human individuals. About the research overall: The plates for each donor numbered three CD4 naive, three CD4 memory, two CD8 naive and one CD8 memory.

At a deep level, the assay was run. Profiled with immunoSEQ multiplex PCR; TCRdb holds only in-frame clones, not every one. This sample yields roughly 2,000,000 clones, of which around 93% are seen a single time; approximately 1.6% belongs to the top ten. Germline V gives CDR1 SGDLS, CDR2 YYNGEE. The CDR3 totals 17 residues. V trimming: 4 bases; J trimming: 3 bases; junction bases outside the gene matches: 6. CD45RO-negative cells were positively selected for CCR7, leaving out terminally differentiated effector memory CD45RA+ cells. The specimen sequenced was naive CD8+ T cells from PBMCs. This rearrangement joins TRBV9 to TRBJ2-3, with TRBD2 matching 15 bases. The TCR comes from a man aged 18 to 29 in good health. Some clones in this sample may be carry-over from other donors' samples. This CDR3 reads CASSRYGTSGRTDTQYF. CDR3 DNA: TGTGCCAGCAGCCGTTATGGGACTAGCGGGAGGACAGATACGCAGTATTTT.